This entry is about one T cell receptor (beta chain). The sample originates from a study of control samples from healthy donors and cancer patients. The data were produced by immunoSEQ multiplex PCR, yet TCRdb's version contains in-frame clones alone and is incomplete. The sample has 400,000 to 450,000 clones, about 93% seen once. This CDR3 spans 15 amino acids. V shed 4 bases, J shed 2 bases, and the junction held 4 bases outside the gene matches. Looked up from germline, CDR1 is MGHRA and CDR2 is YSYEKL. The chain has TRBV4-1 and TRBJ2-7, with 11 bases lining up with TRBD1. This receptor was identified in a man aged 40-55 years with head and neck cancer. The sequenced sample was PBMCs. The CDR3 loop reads CASSRGTGGPYEQYF. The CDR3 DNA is TGCGCCAGCAGCCGTGGGACAGGGGGGCCCTACGAGCAGTACTTC.